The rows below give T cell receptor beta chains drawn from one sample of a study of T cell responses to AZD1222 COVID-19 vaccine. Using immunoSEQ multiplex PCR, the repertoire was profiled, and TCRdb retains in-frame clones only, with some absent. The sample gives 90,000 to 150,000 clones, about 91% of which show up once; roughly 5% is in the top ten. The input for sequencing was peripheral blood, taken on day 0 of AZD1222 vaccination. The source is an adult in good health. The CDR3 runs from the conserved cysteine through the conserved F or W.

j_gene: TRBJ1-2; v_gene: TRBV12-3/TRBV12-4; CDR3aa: CASSQTENYGYTF
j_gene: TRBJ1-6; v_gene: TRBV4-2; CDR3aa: CASSQGAGNSPLHF
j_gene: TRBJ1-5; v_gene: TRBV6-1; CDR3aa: CASSDGGVRQPQHF
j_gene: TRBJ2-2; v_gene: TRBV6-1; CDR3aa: CASSGEPGRPTGELFF
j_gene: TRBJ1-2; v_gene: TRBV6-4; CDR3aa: CASSAQGGVDYGYTF
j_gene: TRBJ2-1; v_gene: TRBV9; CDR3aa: CASSVRDRTYNEQFF
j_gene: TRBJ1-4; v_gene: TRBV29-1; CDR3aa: CSVGGQVNEKLFF
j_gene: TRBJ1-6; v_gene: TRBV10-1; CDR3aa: CASRDTGTDHNSPLHF
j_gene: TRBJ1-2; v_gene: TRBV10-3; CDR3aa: CAISPLDSDGYTF
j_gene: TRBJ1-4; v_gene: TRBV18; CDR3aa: CASSPPRLREKLFF
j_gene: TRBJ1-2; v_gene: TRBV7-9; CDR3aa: CASSLAGLVGYTF
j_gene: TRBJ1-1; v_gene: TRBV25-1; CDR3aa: CASSESGMNTEAFF
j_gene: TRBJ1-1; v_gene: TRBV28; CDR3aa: CASSRGLGTEAFF
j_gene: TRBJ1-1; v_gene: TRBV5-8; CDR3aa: CASSTSQGYTEAFF
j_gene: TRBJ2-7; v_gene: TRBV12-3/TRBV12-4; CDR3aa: CASRRQGAEEQYF
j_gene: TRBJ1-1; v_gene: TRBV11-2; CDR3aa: CASSQTISNTEAFF
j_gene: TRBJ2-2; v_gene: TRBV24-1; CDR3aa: CATSDPPGELFF
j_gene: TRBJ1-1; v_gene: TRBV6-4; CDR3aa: CASSDGQNSEAFF
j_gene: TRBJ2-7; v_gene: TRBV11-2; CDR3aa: CASRRSYEQYF
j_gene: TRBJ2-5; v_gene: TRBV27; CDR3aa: CASSPRLAGETQYF
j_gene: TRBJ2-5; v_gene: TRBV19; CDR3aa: CASSTSRQETQYF
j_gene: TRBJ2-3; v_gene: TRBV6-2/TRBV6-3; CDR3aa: CASSYLGRSPSDTQYF
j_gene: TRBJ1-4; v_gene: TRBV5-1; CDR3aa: CASSLGQGEGANEKLFF
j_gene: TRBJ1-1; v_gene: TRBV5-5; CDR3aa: CASSSYELMNTEAFF
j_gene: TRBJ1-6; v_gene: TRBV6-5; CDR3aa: CATKTGKNSPLHF
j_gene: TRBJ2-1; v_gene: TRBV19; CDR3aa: CASTRQGGGDEQFF
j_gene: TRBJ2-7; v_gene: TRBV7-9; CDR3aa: CASSSTYEQYF
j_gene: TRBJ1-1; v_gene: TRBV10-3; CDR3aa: CAIGQTGSDTEAFF
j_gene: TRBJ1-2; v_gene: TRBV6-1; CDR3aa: CASSEALGSGNYGYTF
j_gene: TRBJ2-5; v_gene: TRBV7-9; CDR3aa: CASSSRLAETQYF
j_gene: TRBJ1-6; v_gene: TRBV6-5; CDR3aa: CASSWAGEWNSPLHF
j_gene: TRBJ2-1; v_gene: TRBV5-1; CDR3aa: CASSTRSGLENEQFF
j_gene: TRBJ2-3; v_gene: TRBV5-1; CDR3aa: CASSPSGDRTDTQYF